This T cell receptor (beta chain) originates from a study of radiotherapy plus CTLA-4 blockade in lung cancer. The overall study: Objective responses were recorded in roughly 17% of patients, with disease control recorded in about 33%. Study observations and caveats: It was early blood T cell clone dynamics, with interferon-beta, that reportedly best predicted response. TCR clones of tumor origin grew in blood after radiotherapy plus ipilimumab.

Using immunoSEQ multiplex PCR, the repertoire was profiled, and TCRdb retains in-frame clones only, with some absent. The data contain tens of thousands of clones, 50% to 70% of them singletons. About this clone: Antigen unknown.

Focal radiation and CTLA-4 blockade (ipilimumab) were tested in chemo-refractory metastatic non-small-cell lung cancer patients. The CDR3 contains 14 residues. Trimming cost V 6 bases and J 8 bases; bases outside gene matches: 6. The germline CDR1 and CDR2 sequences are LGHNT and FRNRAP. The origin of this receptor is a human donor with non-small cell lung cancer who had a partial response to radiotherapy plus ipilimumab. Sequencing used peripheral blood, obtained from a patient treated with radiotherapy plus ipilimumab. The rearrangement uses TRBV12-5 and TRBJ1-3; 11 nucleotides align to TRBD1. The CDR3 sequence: CASGPGQGADTIYF. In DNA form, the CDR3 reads TGTGCTAGTGGCCCTGGACAGGGGGCAGACACCATATATTTT.